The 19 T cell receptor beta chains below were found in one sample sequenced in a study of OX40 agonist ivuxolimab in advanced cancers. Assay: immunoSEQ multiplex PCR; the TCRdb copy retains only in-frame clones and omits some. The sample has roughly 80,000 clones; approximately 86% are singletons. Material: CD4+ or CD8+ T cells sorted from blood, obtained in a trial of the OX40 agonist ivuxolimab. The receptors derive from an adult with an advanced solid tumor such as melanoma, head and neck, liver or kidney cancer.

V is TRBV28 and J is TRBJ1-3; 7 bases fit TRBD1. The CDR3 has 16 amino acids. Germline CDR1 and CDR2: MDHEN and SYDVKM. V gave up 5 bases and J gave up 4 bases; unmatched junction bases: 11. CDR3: CASSTRTGSQGNTIYF. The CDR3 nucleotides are TGTGCCAGCAGTACCCGGACAGGCTCGCAGGGAAACACCATATATTTT.

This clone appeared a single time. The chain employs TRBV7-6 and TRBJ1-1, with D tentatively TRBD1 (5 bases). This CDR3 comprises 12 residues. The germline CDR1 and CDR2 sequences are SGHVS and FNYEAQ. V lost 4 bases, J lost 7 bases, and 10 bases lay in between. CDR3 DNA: TGTGCCAGCAGCTCTGGGGGGAGTGAAGCTTTCTTT. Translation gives CASSSGGSEAFF.

CDR3 region: CASSLGYQETQYF. In DNA, the CDR3 is TGTGCCAGCAGCTTAGGTTACCAAGAGACCCAGTACTTC. This chain joins TRBV7-2 and TRBJ2-5, with D uncertain. Germline assignment: CDR1 SGHTA and CDR2 FQGNSA. The V end was cut by 1 base, the J end by 0 bases, with 3 bases between. The CDR3 has 13 amino acids.

CDR3 in amino acids: CASIRDRRGEQFF. The CDR3 nucleotides are TGTGCCAGCATCCGTGATCGTCGAGGTGAGCAGTTCTTC. V and J are TRBV11-2 and TRBJ2-1, with D hard to call. With 7 bases removed from V and 9 bases from J, the gap between germline ends came to 16 bases. The CDR3 runs 13 residues. Germline V gene sequence: CDR1 SGHAT, CDR2 FQNNGV.

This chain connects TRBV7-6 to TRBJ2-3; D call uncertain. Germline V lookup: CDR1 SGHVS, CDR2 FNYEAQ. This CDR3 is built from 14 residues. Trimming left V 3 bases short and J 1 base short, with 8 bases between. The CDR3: CASSFRHRTDTQYF. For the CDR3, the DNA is TGTGCCAGCAGCTTTCGACACCGCACAGATACGCAGTATTTT.

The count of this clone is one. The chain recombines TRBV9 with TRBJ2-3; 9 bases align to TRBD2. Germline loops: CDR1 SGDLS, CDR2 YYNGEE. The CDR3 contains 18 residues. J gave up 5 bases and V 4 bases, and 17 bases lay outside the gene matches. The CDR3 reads CASSPQLRSGRLKDTQYF. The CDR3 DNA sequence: TGTGCCAGCAGCCCCCAGCTTCGGAGCGGGAGGCTCAAAGATACGCAGTATTTT.

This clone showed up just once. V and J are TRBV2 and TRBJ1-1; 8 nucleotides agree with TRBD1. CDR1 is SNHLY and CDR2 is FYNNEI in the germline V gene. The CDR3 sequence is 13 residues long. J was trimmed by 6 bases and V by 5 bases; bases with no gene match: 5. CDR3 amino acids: CASSYQGAAEAFF. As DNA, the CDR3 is TGTGCCAGCAGTTATCAGGGGGCGGCTGAAGCTTTCTTT.

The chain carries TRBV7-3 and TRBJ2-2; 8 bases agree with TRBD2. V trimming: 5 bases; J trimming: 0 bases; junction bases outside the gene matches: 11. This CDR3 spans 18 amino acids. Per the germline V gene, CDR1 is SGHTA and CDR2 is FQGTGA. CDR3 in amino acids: CASSPLSGGFANTGELFF. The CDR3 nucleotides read TGTGCCAGCAGCCCGCTGAGCGGGGGCTTCGCGAACACCGGGGAGCTGTTTTTT.

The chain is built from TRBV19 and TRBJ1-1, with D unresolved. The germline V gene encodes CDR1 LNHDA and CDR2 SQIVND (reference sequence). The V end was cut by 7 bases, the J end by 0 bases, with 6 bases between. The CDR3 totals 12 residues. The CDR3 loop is CASKRMNTEAFF. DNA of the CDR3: TGTGCCAGTAAGAGGATGAACACTGAAGCTTTCTTT.

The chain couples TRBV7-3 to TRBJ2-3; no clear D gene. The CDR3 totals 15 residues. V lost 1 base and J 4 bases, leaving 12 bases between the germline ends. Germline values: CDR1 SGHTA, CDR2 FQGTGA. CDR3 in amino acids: CASSLSRPDADTQYF. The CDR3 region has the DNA TGTGCCAGCAGCTTAAGTCGCCCCGACGCAGATACGCAGTATTTT. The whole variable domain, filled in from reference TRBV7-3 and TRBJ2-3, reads GAGVSQTPSNKVTEKGKYVELRCDPISGHTALYWYRQSLGQGPEFLIYFQGTGAADDSGLPNDRFFAVRPEGSVSTLKIQRTERGDSAVYLCASSLSRPDADTQYFGPGTRLTVL.

The CDR3 reads CASSLGGTGSNQPQHF. DNA for the CDR3: TGTGCCAGCAGCTTAGGGGGGACAGGGAGCAATCAGCCCCAGCATTTT. The chain employs TRBV7-2 and TRBJ1-5; TRBD1 matches 9 bases. V dropped 1 base and J dropped 1; count of bases not matched to a gene: 2. The CDR3 is made up of 16 amino acids. Germline V CDR1 and CDR2: SGHTA, FQGNSA. Looking up the rest from reference TRBV7-2 and TRBJ1-5 gives the full variable domain: GAGVSQSPSNKVTEKGKDVELRCDPISGHTALYWYRQSLGQGLEFLIYFQGNSAPDKSGLPSDRFSAERTGGSVSTLTIQRTQQEDSAVYLCASSLGGTGSNQPQHFGDGTRLSIL.

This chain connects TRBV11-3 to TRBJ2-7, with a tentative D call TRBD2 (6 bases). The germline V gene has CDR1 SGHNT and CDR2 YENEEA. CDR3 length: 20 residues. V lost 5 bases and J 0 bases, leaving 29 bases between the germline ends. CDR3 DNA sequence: TGTGCCAGCAGCCCTATTCCGGGACTCCTTTCGGGCGCAAGCTCCTACGAGCAGTACTTC. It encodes CASSPIPGLLSGASSYEQYF.

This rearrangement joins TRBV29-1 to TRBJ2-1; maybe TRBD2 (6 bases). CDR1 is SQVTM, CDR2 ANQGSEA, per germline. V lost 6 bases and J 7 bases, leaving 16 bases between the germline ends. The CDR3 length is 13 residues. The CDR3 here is CSVAGTPTNEQFF. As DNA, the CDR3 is TGCAGCGTAGCCGGGACTCCCACGAATGAGCAGTTCTTC.

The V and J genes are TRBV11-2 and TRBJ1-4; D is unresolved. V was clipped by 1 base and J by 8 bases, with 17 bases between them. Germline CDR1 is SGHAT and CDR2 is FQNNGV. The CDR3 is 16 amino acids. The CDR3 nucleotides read TGTGCCAGCAGCTTAGGCCGAACAACAAAGGGAGAAAAACTGTTTTTT. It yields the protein CASSLGRTTKGEKLFF.

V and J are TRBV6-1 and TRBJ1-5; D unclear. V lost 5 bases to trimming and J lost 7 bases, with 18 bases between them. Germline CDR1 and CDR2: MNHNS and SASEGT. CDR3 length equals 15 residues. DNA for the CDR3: TGTGCCAGCAGTACAGCTGGGGAGGGAGGGCAGCCCCAGCATTTT. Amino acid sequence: CASSTAGEGGQPQHF.

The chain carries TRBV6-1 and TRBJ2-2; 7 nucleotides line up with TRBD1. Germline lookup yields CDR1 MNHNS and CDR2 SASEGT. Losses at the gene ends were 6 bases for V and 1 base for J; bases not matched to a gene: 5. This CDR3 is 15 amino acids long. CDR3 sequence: CASSSGTVNTGELFF. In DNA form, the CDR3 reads TGTGCCAGCAGCTCCGGGACAGTGAACACCGGGGAGCTGTTTTTT.

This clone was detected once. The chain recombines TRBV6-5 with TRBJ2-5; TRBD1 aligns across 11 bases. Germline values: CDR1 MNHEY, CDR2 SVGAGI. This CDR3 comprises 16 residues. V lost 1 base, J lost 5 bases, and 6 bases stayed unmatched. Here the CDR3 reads CASSYLRTGGGETQYF. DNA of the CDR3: TGTGCCAGCAGTTACTTGCGGACAGGGGGCGGTGAGACCCAGTACTTC.

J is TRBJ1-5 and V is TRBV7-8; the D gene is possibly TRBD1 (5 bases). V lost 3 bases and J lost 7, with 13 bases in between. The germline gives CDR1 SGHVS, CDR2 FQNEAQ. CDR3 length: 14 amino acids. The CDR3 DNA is TGTGCCAGCAGCTTCCGGGCCGGGGGGCAGCCCCAGCATTTT. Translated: CASSFRAGGQPQHF.

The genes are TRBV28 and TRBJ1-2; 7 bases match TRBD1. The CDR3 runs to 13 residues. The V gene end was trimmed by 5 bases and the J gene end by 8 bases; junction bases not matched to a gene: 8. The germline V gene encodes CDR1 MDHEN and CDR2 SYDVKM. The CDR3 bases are TGTGCCAGCAGTCTCCCACAGGGGATCGGCTACACCTTC. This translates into CASSLPQGIGYTF.